The 14 T cell receptor beta chains presented below share a single source sample, sequenced in a study of PD-L1 blockade in urothelial cancer. Regarding time point: pretreatment peripheral blood. The repertoire was sequenced with immunoSEQ multiplex PCR; TCRdb's copy has only in-frame clones and lacks some. The table lists under 55,000 clones, about 81% of them singletons, with approximately 3% in the top ten. The material was PBMCs, obtained around atezolizumab (anti-PD-L1) treatment. These receptors were taken from a man between 65 and 85 years old with urothelial cancer.

On this clone itself: Distinct nucleotide sequences in the sample also encode this CDR3. The CDR3 is CASSPGTANTEAFF. CDR3 DNA sequence: TGTGCCAGCTCACCCGGGACAGCGAACACTGAAGCTTTCTTT. The chain employs TRBV18 and TRBJ1-1; TRBD1 agrees at 7 bases. Germline V gene sequence: CDR1 KGHSH, CDR2 LQKENI. The CDR3 has 14 residues. The ends lost 3 bases at V and 1 base at J; junction bases unmatched: 2.

The chain recombines TRBV19 with TRBJ1-2, with D possibly TRBD1 on 5 matching bases. Trimming removed 1 base at V and 4 bases at J, with 10 bases between. This CDR3 comprises 14 residues. The germline gives CDR1 LNHDA, CDR2 SQIVND (reference sequence). As DNA, the CDR3 is TGTGCCAGTAGTATAGGACAGCTTACCTATGGCTACACCTTC. It specifies CASSIGQLTYGYTF.

This clone was counted a single time. The chain is built from TRBV28 and TRBJ2-3; D gene uncertain. V lost 5 bases and J lost 3, with 6 bases in between. The germline V gene has CDR1 MDHEN and CDR2 SYDVKM. The CDR3 consists of 12 residues. In DNA, the CDR3 is TGTGCCAGCAGTCCTTATACAGATACGCAGTATTTT. Translating gives CASSPYTDTQYF.

The chain uses TRBV15 and TRBJ1-1; no reliable D call. The V and J ends lost 2 bases and 2 bases respectively, with 6 bases between them. The CDR3 extends over 13 amino acids. The germline CDR1 and CDR2 sequences are LNHNV and YYDKDF (reference sequence). The CDR3 spells CATSRLKNTEAFF. The DNA of the CDR3 is TGTGCCACCAGCAGATTAAAAAACACTGAAGCTTTCTTT.

The chain carries TRBV7-2 and TRBJ1-1; D not resolved. Trimming removed 5 bases at V and 9 bases at J, with 22 bases between. The CDR3 consists of 15 residues. CDR1 SGHTA and CDR2 FQGNSA come from the germline V gene. The CDR3 DNA is TGTGCCAGCAGCGCCAAACAGCCGACGGCCGCAAAAGCTTTCTTT. Protein: CASSAKQPTAAKAFF.

This sequence joins TRBV7-9 and TRBJ1-1; 9 nucleotides match TRBD1. Germline V gene data show CDR1 as SEHNR and CDR2 as FQNEAQ (reference sequence). This CDR3 contains 15 residues. The ends lost 3 bases at V and 5 bases at J; junction bases unmatched: 7. CDR3 region: CASSFLQGAGTEAFF. The CDR3 nucleotides are TGTGCCAGCAGCTTCCTACAGGGGGCAGGGACTGAAGCTTTCTTT.

This clone was detected once. The gene calls are TRBV10-3 and TRBJ2-1; TRBD2 aligns across 10 bases. The trim removed 3 bases at V and 5 bases at J, leaving 7 bases unmatched. The CDR3 totals 16 residues. CDR1 is ENHRY, CDR2 SYGVKD, per germline. CDR3 amino acids: CAISERSGGLNNEQFF. CDR3 sequence (DNA): TGTGCCATCAGTGAACGTAGCGGGGGGCTGAACAATGAGCAGTTCTTC.

The chain has TRBV9 and TRBJ2-4; D is possibly TRBD2 (5 bases). CDR1 is SGDLS and CDR2 is YYNGEE in the germline V gene. The CDR3 length is 16 residues. Trimming took 0 bases from V and 3 from J, leaving 13 bases between them. The CDR3 sequence is CASSVAVGEGKNIQYF. The CDR3 bases are TGTGCCAGCAGCGTAGCGGTGGGAGAAGGCAAAAACATTCAGTACTTC.

The genes are TRBV2 and TRBJ1-5; 8 positions agree with TRBD1. J gave up 1 base and V 6 bases, and 5 bases lay outside the gene matches. The CDR3 spans 15 residues. The germline CDR1 and CDR2 sequences are SNHLY and FYNNEI. This CDR3 reads CASRLRDRSNQPQHF. The CDR3 region has the DNA TGTGCCAGCAGACTCCGGGACAGGAGCAATCAGCCCCAGCATTTT.

This clone was counted between two and nine times. J is TRBJ1-4 and V is TRBV5-6; 8 bases align to TRBD1. Germline CDR1 SGHDT, CDR2 YYEEEE. This CDR3 contains 16 residues. Germline trimming cut 4 bases from V and 7 bases from J; bases unmatched to any gene: 12. In DNA form, the CDR3 reads TGTGCCAGCAGCCTGGACAGGGAAAGGACCCCTGAAAAACTGTTTTTT. It translates to CASSLDRERTPEKLFF.

The V call is TRBV30, the J call TRBJ1-6; a weak D match, TRBD1 (5 bases). Trimming left V 3 bases short and J 8 bases short, with 11 bases between. Germline CDR1 reads GTSNPN; CDR2 reads SVGIG (reference sequence). The CDR3 length is 13 residues. The CDR3 region is CAWSRVRDSPLHF. The CDR3 DNA reads as TGTGCCTGGAGCAGGGTTAGGGATTCACCCCTCCACTTT.

The CDR3 bases are TGTGCCACCAGCAGAGCTCGGGCAGGGGGGTACGAGCAGTACTTC. This gives the protein CATSRARAGGYEQYF. The chain carries TRBV15 and TRBJ2-7; possible D gene TRBD1, 7 bases. The CDR3 is 15 amino acids. From germline, CDR1 is LNHNV and CDR2 YYDKDF (reference sequence). V lost 1 base and J 4 bases, leaving 14 bases between the germline ends.

J is TRBJ2-1 and V is TRBV7-8; 8 bases line up with TRBD2. In germline, CDR1 is SGHVS, CDR2 FQNEAQ. This CDR3 has 19 amino acids. V was clipped by 3 bases and J by 6 bases; unmatched bases: 19. The CDR3 protein is CASSFRAGEPVSGSNEQFF. DNA of the CDR3: TGTGCCAGCAGCTTCCGAGCGGGGGAGCCCGTTTCTGGAAGCAATGAGCAGTTCTTC.

The genes are TRBV5-1 and TRBJ2-1; 12 bases fit TRBD2. CDR3 length: 14 amino acids. V was pared by 4 bases and J by 12 bases, with 8 bases of the junction left unmatched. CDR1 and CDR2 from the germline V gene are SGHRS and YFSETQ. DNA of the CDR3: TGCGCCAGCAGCGAGGGGACTAGCGGGCGTGGGCAGTTCTTC. Translating it yields CASSEGTSGRGQFF.